The 15 T cell receptor beta chains below all came from one sample that was sequenced in a study of shared clonotypes between healthy human individuals. Repertoires were generated with immunoSEQ multiplex PCR, while TCRdb's copy carries only in-frame clones and drops some. The data show 1.6 million or so clones, approximately 96% seen once. Sequences were obtained from naive CD4+ T cells sorted from blood. Subset meaning: CD45RA+ positively selected. These receptors all stem from a man under 40 in good health.

V usage is TRBV2 and J usage is TRBJ2-3; 9 bases line up with TRBD1. The CDR3 loop spans 15 amino acids. From germline, CDR1 is SNHLY and CDR2 FYNNEI. J was trimmed by 1 base and V by 6 bases; bases with no gene match: 5. This chain's CDR3 is CASRWGQGGTDTQYF. The CDR3 region has the DNA TGTGCCAGCAGGTGGGGACAGGGTGGCACAGATACGCAGTATTTT.

The chain uses TRBV5-4 and TRBJ2-2, with 14 positions matching TRBD2. Germline V gene data show CDR1 as SGHNT and CDR2 as YYREEE (reference sequence). This CDR3 comprises 17 residues. J lost 3 bases, V lost 4 bases, and 5 bases had no gene match. In DNA, the CDR3 is TGTGCCAGCAGCCTACGGACTAGCGGGAGGTACACCGGGGAGCTGTTTTTT. This translates into CASSLRTSGRYTGELFF.

The chain uses TRBV7-8 and TRBJ1-4; D not certain. Germline V gene data show CDR1 as SGHVS and CDR2 as FQNEAQ. V dropped 5 bases and J dropped 8 bases, with 15 bases sitting between them. The CDR3 spans 14 residues. The CDR3 spells CASSSGQFGEKLFF. The CDR3 coding sequence is TGTGCCAGCAGCAGTGGGCAGTTCGGGGAAAAACTGTTTTTT.

This clone showed up many times. The chain links TRBV28 to TRBJ1-2, with no clear D. V lost 6 bases and J lost 2, with 13 bases in between. Germline CDR1 reads MDHEN; CDR2 reads SYDVKM. CDR3 size: 14 residues. CDR3 loop: CASSPNLPNYGYTF. Written as DNA, the CDR3 is TGTGCCAGCAGCCCTAACTTGCCGAACTATGGCTACACCTTC.

This chain connects TRBV6-5 to TRBJ1-1; D is possibly TRBD1 (6 bases). CDR3 size: 11 residues. Germline CDR1 reads MNHEY; CDR2 reads SVGAGI. CDR3 loop: CQTGGSFEAFF. The CDR3 DNA follows: TGTCAGACGGGGGGCTCCTTTGAAGCTTTCTTT.

The V call is TRBV14, the J call TRBJ2-1, with 7 bases fitting TRBD2. V was pared by 4 bases and J by 2 bases, with 11 bases of the junction left unmatched. This CDR3 is 17 amino acids long. CDR1 SGHDN and CDR2 FVKESK come from the germline V gene. CDR3 nucleotide sequence: TGTGCCAGCAGCCCCTCCCTAGGGCTAGCGGCCTACAATGAGCAGTTCTTC. It codes for CASSPSLGLAAYNEQFF. The complete variable domain, with remaining parts taken from reference TRBV14 and TRBJ2-1, reads EAGVTQFPSHSVIEKGQTVTLRCDPISGHDNLYWYRRVMGKEIKFLLHFVKESKQDESGMPNNRFLAERTGGTYSTLKVQPAELEDSGVYFCASSPSLGLAAYNEQFFGPGTRLTVL.

This chain connects TRBV30 to TRBJ2-6; unclear D gene. In germline, CDR1 is GTSNPN, CDR2 SVGIG (reference sequence). Trimming removed 1 base from V and 12 bases from J, with 10 bases in between. CDR3 length: 12 amino acids. The DNA for the CDR3 is TGTGCCTGGAGTGATATGGTGGGCGTCCTGACTTTC. Residues: CAWSDMVGVLTF.

This clone has a single count. Other DNA sequences of this sample code for an identical CDR3. The V call is TRBV5-1, the J call TRBJ2-5; maybe TRBD1 (5 bases). The germline V gene encodes CDR1 SGHRS and CDR2 YFSETQ. The CDR3 has 12 amino acids. Trimming left V 4 bases short and J 5 bases short, with 9 bases between. In DNA, the CDR3 is TGCGCCAGCAGCCTGGGGCGCGAGACCCAGTACTTC. Protein sequence: CASSLGRETQYF.

The genes are TRBV12-5 and TRBJ1-2, with D perhaps TRBD1 (6 bases). Per the germline V gene, CDR1 is LGHNT and CDR2 is FRNRAP. Trimming took 3 bases from V and 7 from J, leaving 15 bases between them. This CDR3 region has 14 residues. The CDR3 loop reads CASGLGRGALGYTF. The CDR3 DNA sequence: TGTGCTAGTGGTTTAGGTCGGGGGGCGCTTGGCTACACCTTC.

The chain employs TRBV7-9 and TRBJ1-1, with 9 nucleotides matching TRBD1. V trimming: 4 bases; J trimming: 6 bases; junction bases outside the gene matches: 12. Looked up from germline, CDR1 is SEHNR and CDR2 is FQNEAQ (reference sequence). This CDR3 is built from 16 residues. CDR3 loop: CASSSRTGVKDSEAFF. The CDR3, as DNA: TGTGCCAGCAGCTCCAGGACAGGGGTCAAAGACTCTGAAGCTTTCTTT.

The V gene is TRBV4-2, the J gene TRBJ1-5; D not certain. The V end was cut by 0 bases, the J end by 0 bases, with 12 bases between. This CDR3 has 17 residues. CDR1 LGHNA and CDR2 YNFKEQ come from the germline V gene. The CDR3 DNA reads TGTGCCAGCAGCCAAGATTTGGAGGGTTATAGCAATCAGCCCCAGCATTTT. Encoded protein: CASSQDLEGYSNQPQHF.

The chain links TRBV4-1 to TRBJ2-3; D gene unclear. The CDR3 extends over 15 amino acids. The V and J ends lost 2 bases and 0 bases respectively, with 9 bases between them. CDR1 and CDR2 (germline): MGHRA, YSYEKL. The CDR3 reads CASSQIEGSTDTQYF. The CDR3 nucleotides read TGCGCCAGCAGCCAAATCGAAGGGAGCACAGATACGCAGTATTTT.

This sequence joins TRBV5-1 and TRBJ2-2; maybe TRBD2 (6 bases). V was cut by 6 bases and J by 1 base, with 13 bases left in between. This CDR3 contains 15 residues. Germline V gives CDR1 SGHRS, CDR2 YFSETQ. CDR3 coding DNA: TGCGCCAGCAACACCGGGACTCTGAACACCGGGGAGCTGTTTTTT. Its translation: CASNTGTLNTGELFF.

The rearrangement joins TRBV28 to TRBJ2-2, with 9 bases aligning to TRBD2. CDR3 length: 15 amino acids. After removal of 6 bases from V and 4 bases from J, the junction contained 6 bases not matched to a gene. Germline V gives CDR1 MDHEN, CDR2 SYDVKM. The CDR3 sequence: CASSLSGSGTGELFF. The DNA of the CDR3 is TGTGCCAGCAGCCTTAGCGGGAGTGGCACCGGGGAGCTGTTTTTT.

The chain combines TRBV11-3 with TRBJ2-1; 14 bases are a match to TRBD2. There are 16 residues in the CDR3. Germline CDR1 and CDR2: SGHNT and YENEEA. V lost 1 base and J lost 7; bases outside the gene matches: 3. In DNA form, the CDR3 reads TGTGCCAGCAGCTTAGCAGGGACTAGCGGGAGTAATGAGCAGTTCTTC. As protein: CASSLAGTSGSNEQFF. The full variable domain, in which reference TRBV11-3 and TRBJ2-1 provide the parts outside the CDR3, is EAGVVQSPRYKIIEKKQPVAFWCNPISGHNTLYWYLQNLGQGPELLIRYENEEAVDDSQLPKDRFSAERLKGVDSTLKIQPAELGDSAVYLCASSLAGTSGSNEQFFGPGTRLTVL.